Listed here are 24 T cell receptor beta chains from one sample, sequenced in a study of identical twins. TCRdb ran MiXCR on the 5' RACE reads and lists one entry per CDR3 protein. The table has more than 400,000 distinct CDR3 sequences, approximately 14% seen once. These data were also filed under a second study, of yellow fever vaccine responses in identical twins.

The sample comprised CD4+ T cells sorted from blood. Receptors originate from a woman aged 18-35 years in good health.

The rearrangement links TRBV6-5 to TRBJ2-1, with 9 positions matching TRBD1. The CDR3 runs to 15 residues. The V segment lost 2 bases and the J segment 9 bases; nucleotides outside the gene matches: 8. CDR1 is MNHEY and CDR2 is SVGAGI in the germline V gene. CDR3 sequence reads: CASSYGGTGSSEQFF. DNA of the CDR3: TGTGCCAGCAGTTACGGGGGGACAGGGAGTTCTGAGCAGTTCTTC.

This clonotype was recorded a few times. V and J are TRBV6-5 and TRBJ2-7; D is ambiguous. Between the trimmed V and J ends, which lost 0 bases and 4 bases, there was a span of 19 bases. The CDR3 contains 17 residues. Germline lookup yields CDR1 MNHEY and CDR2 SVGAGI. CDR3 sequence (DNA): TGTGCCAGCAGTTACTCTGGCGCACCGCTCAACCTTTACGAGCAGTACTTC. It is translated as CASSYSGAPLNLYEQYF.

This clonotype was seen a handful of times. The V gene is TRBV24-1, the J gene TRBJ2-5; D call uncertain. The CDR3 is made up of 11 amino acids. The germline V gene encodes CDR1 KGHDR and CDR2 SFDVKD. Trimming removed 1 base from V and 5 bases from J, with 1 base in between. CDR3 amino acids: CATSDFETQYF. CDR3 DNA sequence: TGTGCCACCAGTGATTTTGAGACCCAGTACTTC.

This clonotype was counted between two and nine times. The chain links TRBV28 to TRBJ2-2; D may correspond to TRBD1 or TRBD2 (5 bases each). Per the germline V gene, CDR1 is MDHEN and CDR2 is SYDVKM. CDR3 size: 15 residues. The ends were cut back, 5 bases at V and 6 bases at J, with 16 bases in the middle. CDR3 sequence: CASSRNGGRPGELFF. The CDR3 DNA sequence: TGTGCCAGCAGTCGCAATGGGGGTCGTCCCGGGGAGCTGTTTTTT.

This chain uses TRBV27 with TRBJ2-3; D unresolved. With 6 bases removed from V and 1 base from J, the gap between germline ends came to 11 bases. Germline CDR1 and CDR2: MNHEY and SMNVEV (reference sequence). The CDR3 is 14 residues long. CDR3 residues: CASRPPQRTDTQYF. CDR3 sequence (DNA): TGTGCCAGCAGACCCCCCCAACGCACAGATACGCAGTATTTT.

The CDR3 sequence: CAISESQGDYGYTF. The CDR3 bases are TGTGCCATCAGTGAGTCCCAGGGAGACTATGGCTACACCTTC. The chain combines TRBV10-3 with TRBJ1-2; D might be TRBD1 (5 bases). V lost 0 bases and J 3 bases, leaving 8 bases between the germline ends. The CDR3 loop spans 14 amino acids. Germline V CDR1 and CDR2: ENHRY, SYGVKD.

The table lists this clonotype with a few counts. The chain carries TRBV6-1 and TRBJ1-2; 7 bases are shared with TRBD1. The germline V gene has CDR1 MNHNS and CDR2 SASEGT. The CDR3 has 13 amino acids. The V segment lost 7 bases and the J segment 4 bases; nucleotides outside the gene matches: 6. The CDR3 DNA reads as TGTGCCAGCATCCCGACAGGGACCTATGGCTACACCTTC. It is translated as CASIPTGTYGYTF.

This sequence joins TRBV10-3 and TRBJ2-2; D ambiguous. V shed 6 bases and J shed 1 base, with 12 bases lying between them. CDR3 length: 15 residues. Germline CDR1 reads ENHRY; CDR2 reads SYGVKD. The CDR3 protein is CAIRTQGRNTGELFF. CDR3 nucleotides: TGTGCCATCAGAACCCAAGGACGGAACACCGGGGAGCTGTTTTTT.

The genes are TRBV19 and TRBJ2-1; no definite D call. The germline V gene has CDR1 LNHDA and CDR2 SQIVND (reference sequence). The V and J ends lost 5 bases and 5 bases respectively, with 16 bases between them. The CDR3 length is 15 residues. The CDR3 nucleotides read TGTGCCAGTAGTTCCACAGAACACCTAAACAATGAGCAGTTCTTC. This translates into CASSSTEHLNNEQFF.

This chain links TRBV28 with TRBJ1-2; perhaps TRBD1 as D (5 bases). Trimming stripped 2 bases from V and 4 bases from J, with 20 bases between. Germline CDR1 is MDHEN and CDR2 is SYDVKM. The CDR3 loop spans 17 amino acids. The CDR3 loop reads CASSLAVHGTKFYGYTF. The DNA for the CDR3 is TGTGCCAGCAGTTTAGCCGTCCACGGGACGAAATTCTATGGCTACACCTTC.

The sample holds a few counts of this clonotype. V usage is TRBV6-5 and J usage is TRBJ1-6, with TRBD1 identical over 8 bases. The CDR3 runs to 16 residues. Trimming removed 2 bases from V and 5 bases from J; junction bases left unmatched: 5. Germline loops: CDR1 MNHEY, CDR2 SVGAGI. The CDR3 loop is CASSYDMGQDNSPLHF. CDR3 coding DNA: TGTGCCAGCAGTTACGACATGGGACAGGATAATTCACCCCTCCACTTT.

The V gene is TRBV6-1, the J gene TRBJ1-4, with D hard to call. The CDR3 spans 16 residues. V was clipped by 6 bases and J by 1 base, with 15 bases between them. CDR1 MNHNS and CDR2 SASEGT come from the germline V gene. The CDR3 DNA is TGTGCCAGCAGCCAGAGGTCGGCCGGAACTAATGAAAAACTGTTTTTT. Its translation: CASSQRSAGTNEKLFF.

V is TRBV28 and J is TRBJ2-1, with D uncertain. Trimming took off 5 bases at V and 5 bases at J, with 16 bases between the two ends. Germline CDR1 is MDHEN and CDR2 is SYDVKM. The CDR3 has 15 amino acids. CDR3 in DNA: TGTGCCAGCAGTAGGCCCCCCAACTTTGACAATGAGCAGTTCTTC. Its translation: CASSRPPNFDNEQFF.

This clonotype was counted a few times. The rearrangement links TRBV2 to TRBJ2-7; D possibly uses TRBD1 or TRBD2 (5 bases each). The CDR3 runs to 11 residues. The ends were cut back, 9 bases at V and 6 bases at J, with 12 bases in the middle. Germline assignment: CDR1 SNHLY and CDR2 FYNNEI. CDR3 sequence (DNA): TGTGCCAGAAGGGACGGCCGCGAGCAGTACTTC. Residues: CARRDGREQYF.

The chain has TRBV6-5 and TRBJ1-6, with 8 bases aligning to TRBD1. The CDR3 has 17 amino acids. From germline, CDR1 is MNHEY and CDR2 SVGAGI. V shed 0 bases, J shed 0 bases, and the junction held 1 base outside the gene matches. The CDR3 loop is CASSYSQGDSYNSPLHF. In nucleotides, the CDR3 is TGTGCCAGCAGTTACTCACAGGGGGACTCCTATAATTCACCCCTCCACTTT.

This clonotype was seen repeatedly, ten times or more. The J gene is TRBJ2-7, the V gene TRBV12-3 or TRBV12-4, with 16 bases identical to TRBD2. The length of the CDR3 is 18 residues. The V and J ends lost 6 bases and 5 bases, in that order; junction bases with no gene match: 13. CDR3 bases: TGTGCCAGCAGCTGGGGACTAGCGGGAGGGACCCGGCGAAACGAGCAGTACTTC. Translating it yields CASSWGLAGGTRRNEQYF.

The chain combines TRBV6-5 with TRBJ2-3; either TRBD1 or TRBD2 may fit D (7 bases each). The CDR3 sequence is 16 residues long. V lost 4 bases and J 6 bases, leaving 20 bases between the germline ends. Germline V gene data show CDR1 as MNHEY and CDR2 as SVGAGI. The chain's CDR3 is CASSSDRTSGLDTQYF. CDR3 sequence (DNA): TGTGCCAGCAGTTCGGACAGGACTAGTGGCTTGGATACGCAGTATTTT.

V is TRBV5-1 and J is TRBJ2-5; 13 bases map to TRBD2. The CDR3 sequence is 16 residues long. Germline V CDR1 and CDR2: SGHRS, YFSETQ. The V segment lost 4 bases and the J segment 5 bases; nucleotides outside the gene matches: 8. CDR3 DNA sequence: TGCGCCAGCAGCCCCCGGACTAGCGGGAGAAGTGAGACCCAGTACTTC. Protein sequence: CASSPRTSGRSETQYF. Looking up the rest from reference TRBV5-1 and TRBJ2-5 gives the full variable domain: KAGVTQTPRYLIKTRGQQVTLSCSPISGHRSVSWYQQTPGQGLQFLFEYFSETQRNKGNFPGRFSGRQFSNSRSEMNVSTLELGDSALYLCASSPRTSGRSETQYFGPGTRLLVL.

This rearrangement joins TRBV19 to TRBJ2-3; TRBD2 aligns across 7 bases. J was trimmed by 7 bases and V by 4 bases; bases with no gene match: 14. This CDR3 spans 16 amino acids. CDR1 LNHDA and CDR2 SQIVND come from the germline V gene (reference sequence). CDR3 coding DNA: TGTGCCAGTAGTAGCATGACCGGGACTATGTGGAATACGCAGTATTTT. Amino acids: CASSSMTGTMWNTQYF.

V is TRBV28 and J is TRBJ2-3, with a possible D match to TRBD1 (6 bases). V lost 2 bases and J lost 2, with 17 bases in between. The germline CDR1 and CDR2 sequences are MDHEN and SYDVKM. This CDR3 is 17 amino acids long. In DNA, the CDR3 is TGTGCCAGCAGTTTAAATCGTTGGGGGCACGACACAGATACGCAGTATTTT. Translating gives CASSLNRWGHDTDTQYF.

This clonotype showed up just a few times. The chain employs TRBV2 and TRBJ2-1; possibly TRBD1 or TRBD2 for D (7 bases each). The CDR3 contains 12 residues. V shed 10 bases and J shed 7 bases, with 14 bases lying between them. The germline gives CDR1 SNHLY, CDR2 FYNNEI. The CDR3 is CAKRQGGNEQFF. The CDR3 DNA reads TGTGCCAAAAGACAGGGAGGGAATGAGCAGTTCTTC. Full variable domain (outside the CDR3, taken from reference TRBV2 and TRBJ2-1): EPEVTQTPSHQVTQMGQEVILRCVPISNHLYFYWYRQILGQKVEFLVSFYNNEISEKSEIFDDQFSVERPDGSNFTLKIRSTKLEDSAMYFCAKRQGGNEQFFGPGTRLTVL.

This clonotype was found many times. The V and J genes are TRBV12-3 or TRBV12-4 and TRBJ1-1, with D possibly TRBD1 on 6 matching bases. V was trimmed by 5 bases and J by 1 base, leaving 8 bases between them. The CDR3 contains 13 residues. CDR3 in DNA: TGTGCCAGCAGTCAGACAGGGAACACTGAAGCTTTCTTT. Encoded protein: CASSQTGNTEAFF.

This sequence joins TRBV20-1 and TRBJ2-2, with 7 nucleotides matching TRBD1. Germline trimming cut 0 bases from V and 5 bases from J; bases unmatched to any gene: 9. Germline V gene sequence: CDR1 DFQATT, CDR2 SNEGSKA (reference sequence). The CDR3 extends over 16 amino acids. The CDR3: CSARDSGQLGTGELFF. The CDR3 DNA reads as TGCAGTGCTAGAGACTCGGGACAGCTGGGGACCGGGGAGCTGTTTTTT.

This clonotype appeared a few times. DNA for the CDR3: TGCGCCAGCAGCCAAGTTAAGGGCATACACCGGGACACTGAAGCTTTCTTT. Translation: CASSQVKGIHRDTEAFF. The chain links TRBV4-1 to TRBJ1-1, with D hard to call. Between the trimmed V and J ends, which lost 1 base and 3 bases, there was a span of 18 bases. From germline, CDR1 is MGHRA and CDR2 YSYEKL. The length of the CDR3 is 17 residues.